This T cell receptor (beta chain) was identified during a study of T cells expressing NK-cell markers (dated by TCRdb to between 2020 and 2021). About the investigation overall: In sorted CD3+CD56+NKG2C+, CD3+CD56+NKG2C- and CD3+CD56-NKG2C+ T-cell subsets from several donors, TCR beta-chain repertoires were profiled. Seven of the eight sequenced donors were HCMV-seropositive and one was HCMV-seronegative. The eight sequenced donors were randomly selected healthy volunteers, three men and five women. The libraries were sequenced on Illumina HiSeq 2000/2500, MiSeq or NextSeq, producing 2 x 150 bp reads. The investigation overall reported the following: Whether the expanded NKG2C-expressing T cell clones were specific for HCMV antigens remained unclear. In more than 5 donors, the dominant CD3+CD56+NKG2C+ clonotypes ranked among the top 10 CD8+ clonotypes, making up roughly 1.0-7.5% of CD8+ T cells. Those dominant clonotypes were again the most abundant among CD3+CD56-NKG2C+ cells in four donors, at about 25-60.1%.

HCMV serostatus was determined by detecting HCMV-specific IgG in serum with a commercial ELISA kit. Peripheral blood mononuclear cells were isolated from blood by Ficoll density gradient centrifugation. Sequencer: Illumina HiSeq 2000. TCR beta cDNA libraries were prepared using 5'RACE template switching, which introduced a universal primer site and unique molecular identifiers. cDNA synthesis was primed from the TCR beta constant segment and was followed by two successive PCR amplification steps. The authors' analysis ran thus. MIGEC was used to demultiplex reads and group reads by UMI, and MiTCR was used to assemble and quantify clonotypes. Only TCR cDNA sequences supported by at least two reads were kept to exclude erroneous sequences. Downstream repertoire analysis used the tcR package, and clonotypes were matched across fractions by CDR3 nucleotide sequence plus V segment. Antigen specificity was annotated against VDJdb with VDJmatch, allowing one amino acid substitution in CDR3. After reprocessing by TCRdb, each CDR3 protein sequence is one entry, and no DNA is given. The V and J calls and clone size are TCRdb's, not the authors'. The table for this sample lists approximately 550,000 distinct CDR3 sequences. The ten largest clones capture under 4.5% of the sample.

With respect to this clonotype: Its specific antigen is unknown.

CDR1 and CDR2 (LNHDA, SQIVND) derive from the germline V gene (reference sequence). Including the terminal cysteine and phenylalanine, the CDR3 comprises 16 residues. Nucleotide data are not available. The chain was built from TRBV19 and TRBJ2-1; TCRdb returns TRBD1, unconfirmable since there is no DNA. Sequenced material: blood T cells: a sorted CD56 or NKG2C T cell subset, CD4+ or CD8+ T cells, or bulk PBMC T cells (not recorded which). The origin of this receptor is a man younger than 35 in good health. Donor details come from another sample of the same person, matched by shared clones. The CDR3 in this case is CASSIWGDGSYNEQFF.